This TCR beta chain originates from a study of beta chain features in type 1 diabetes. Study at large: Over all samples combined, 90 million to 140 million sorted cells were examined. The study's findings and limits: In every one of the four CD4+ subsets, TCRB CDR3s were moderately but significantly shorter in Type 1 diabetes patients.

Expressed TCRB transcripts were sequenced because the isolated RNA had all been reverse transcribed beforehand. Naive, central memory and regulatory T cell samples averaged around 3.3 million reads. Profiling relied on immunoSEQ multiplex PCR, and the TCRdb table lists in-frame clones only, not all of them. The sample has 900,000 or so clones; about a sixth are singletons. Trimming cost V 3 bases and J 2 bases; bases outside gene matches: 6. CDR3 size: 15 residues. Per germline, CDR1 MDHEN and CDR2 SYDVKM. This clone occurred a few times. Antigen: not known. This receptor was identified in a young woman in good health. Material for sequencing was naive CD4+ T cells from blood. This chain uses TRBV28 with TRBJ1-1; 7 nucleotides match TRBD1. The CDR3 DNA sequence: TGTGCCAGCAGTTTGGGGGACAGTAGAAACACTGAAGCTTTCTTT. Residues: CASSLGDSRNTEAFF.